This T cell receptor (beta chain) is drawn from a study of T cells after yellow fever vaccination. Via MiXCR, TCRdb re-called the 5' RACE reads, giving one row per CDR3 protein. The repertoire holds about 220,000 distinct CDR3 sequences, roughly 3.3% seen once, with about 3.3% in the top ten. This clonotype has at least ten counts. Here the sequenced sample was CD4+ T cells sorted from PBMCs, taken 10 days after the yellow fever booster vaccination. The receptor was isolated from a man younger than 35 who received the YFV17D yellow fever vaccine.

The CDR3: CATSRGRYSGANVLTF. The CDR3 coding sequence is TGTGCCACCAGCAGGGGCAGATACTCTGGGGCCAACGTCCTGACTTTC. The chain has TRBV15 and TRBJ2-6; D remains unclear. Trimming removed 3 bases at V and 0 bases at J, with 9 bases between. CDR1 and CDR2 from the germline V gene are LNHNV and YYDKDF (reference sequence). The CDR3 is 16 residues long. The complete variable domain, with remaining parts taken from reference TRBV15 and TRBJ2-6, reads DAMVIQNPRYQVTQFGKPVTLSCSQTLNHNVMYWYQQKSSQAPKLLFHYYDKDFNNEADTPDNFQSRRPNTSFCFLDIRSPGLGDTAMYLCATSRGRYSGANVLTFGAGSRLTVL.